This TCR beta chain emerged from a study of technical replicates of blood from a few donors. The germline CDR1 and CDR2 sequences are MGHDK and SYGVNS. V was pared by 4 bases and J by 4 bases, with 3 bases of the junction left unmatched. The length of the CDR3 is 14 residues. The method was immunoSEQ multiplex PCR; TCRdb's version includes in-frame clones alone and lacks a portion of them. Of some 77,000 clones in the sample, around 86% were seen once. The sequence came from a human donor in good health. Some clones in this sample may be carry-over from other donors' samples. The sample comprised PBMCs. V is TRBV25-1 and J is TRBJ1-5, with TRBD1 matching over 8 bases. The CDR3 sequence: CASSGTGMNQPQHF. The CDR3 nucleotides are TGTGCCAGCAGTGGGACAGGGATGAATCAGCCCCAGCATTTT.